The rows below give T cell receptor beta chains drawn from one sample of a study of cytomegalovirus exposure and HLA in healthy donors. Clones were read by immunoSEQ multiplex PCR, and TCRdb kept only the in-frame ones, dropping some. The sample comprises roughly 180,000 clones, more than 65% of which are singletons, and approximately 1.2% rests with the top ten. The material sequenced was PBMCs. The source is a man aged 25 to 40 in good health and CMV-seronegative. Both conserved end residues are part of each CDR3. The order of the fields is clone size, D gene, J gene, V gene, CDR3 protein, CDR3 DNA. D genes are given only for firm matches. A row's size may be missing; if present it is once, few, many or a size class.

abundance: -; d_gene: -; j_gene: TRBJ1-5; v_gene: TRBV2; CDR3aa: CASRTDRSSNQPQHF; CDR3nt: TGTGCCAGCAGAACGGACAGATCCAGCAATCAGCCCCAGCATTTT
abundance: -; d_gene: TRBD2; j_gene: TRBJ2-7; v_gene: TRBV10-3; CDR3aa: CAISESPLAGDRYEQYF; CDR3nt: TGTGCCATCAGTGAGTCCCCCCTAGCGGGAGATCGATACGAGCAGTACTTC
abundance: -; d_gene: TRBD2; j_gene: TRBJ2-7; v_gene: TRBV28; CDR3aa: CASSFGAGKSYEQYF; CDR3nt: TGTGCCAGCAGTTTCGGAGCGGGAAAATCCTACGAGCAGTACTTC
abundance: -; d_gene: TRBD2; j_gene: TRBJ2-5; v_gene: TRBV5-6; CDR3aa: CASSFTSGGYQETQYF; CDR3nt: TGTGCCAGCAGCTTTACAAGCGGGGGGTACCAAGAGACCCAGTACTTC
abundance: -; d_gene: TRBD1; j_gene: TRBJ1-1; v_gene: TRBV30; CDR3aa: CAWSVLLRQGSSEAFF; CDR3nt: TGTGCCTGGAGTGTACTATTGAGACAGGGGAGTTCTGAAGCTTTCTTT
abundance: -; d_gene: -; j_gene: TRBJ1-4; v_gene: TRBV6-5; CDR3aa: CASSYVGSATGQKLFF; CDR3nt: TGTGCCAGCAGCTACGTAGGTTCGGCGACAGGACAAAAACTGTTTTTT
abundance: -; d_gene: -; j_gene: TRBJ1-1; v_gene: TRBV30; CDR3aa: CAWSVALNYLANTEAFF; CDR3nt: TGTGCCTGGAGTGTAGCATTAAACTATTTAGCGAACACTGAAGCTTTCTTT
abundance: -; d_gene: -; j_gene: TRBJ1-5; v_gene: TRBV7-6; CDR3aa: CASSFQGNQPQHF; CDR3nt: TGTGCCAGCAGCTTCCAGGGCAATCAGCCCCAGCATTTT
abundance: -; d_gene: -; j_gene: TRBJ2-5; v_gene: TRBV6-5; CDR3aa: CASRLDRETQYF; CDR3nt: TGTGCCAGCAGGCTAGACCGGGAGACCCAGTACTTC
abundance: -; d_gene: -; j_gene: TRBJ2-2; v_gene: TRBV6-5; CDR3aa: CAASRGLRELFF; CDR3nt: TGTGCCGCCTCCCGGGGTCTGCGGGAGCTGTTTTTT
abundance: once; d_gene: TRBD1; j_gene: TRBJ2-1; v_gene: TRBV27; CDR3aa: CASSLGQGYANEQFF; CDR3nt: TGTGCCAGCAGTTTAGGACAGGGCTACGCAAATGAGCAGTTCTTC
abundance: -; d_gene: TRBD1; j_gene: TRBJ2-7; v_gene: TRBV11-2; CDR3aa: CASSLDRGYYEQYF; CDR3nt: TGTGCCAGCAGCTTAGACAGGGGGTACTACGAGCAGTACTTC
abundance: -; d_gene: TRBD2; j_gene: TRBJ2-7; v_gene: TRBV7-6; CDR3aa: CASSPWGGDEQYF; CDR3nt: TGTGCCAGCAGCCCTTGGGGAGGGGACGAGCAGTACTTC
abundance: -; d_gene: TRBD2; j_gene: TRBJ2-2; v_gene: TRBV7-2; CDR3aa: CASSLVAGANTGELFF; CDR3nt: TGTGCCAGCAGCTTAGTAGCGGGGGCCAACACCGGGGAGCTGTTTTTT
abundance: -; d_gene: -; j_gene: TRBJ1-2; v_gene: TRBV7-9; CDR3aa: CASSSSPKGYTF; CDR3nt: TGTGCCAGCAGCTCATCTCCTAAGGGCTACACCTTC
abundance: -; d_gene: TRBD1; j_gene: TRBJ1-1; v_gene: TRBV28; CDR3aa: CASRPGQRTEAFF; CDR3nt: TGTGCCAGCAGACCGGGACAGAGGACTGAAGCTTTCTTT
abundance: -; d_gene: -; j_gene: TRBJ1-4; v_gene: TRBV28; CDR3aa: CASSPPGGPNEKLFF; CDR3nt: TGTGCCAGCAGCCCCCCGGGGGGGCCTAATGAAAAACTGTTTTTT
abundance: -; d_gene: TRBD2; j_gene: TRBJ2-7; v_gene: TRBV6-5; CDR3aa: CASSYSGGNEQYF; CDR3nt: TGTGCCAGCAGTTACTCGGGAGGGAACGAGCAGTACTTC
abundance: -; d_gene: TRBD1; j_gene: TRBJ1-1; v_gene: TRBV4-3; CDR3aa: CASSRDSGSFTEAFF; CDR3nt: TGCGCCAGCAGCCGGGACAGTGGATCTTTCACTGAAGCTTTCTTT
abundance: -; d_gene: TRBD2; j_gene: TRBJ2-7; v_gene: TRBV4-1; CDR3aa: CASSQHSGGAVEQYF; CDR3nt: TGCGCCAGCAGCCAACATAGCGGGGGGGCCGTCGAGCAGTACTTC
abundance: -; d_gene: -; j_gene: TRBJ2-7; v_gene: TRBV5-1; CDR3aa: CASSFRDTSYEQYF; CDR3nt: TGCGCCAGCAGCTTCCGGGACACTTCCTACGAGCAGTACTTC
abundance: -; d_gene: TRBD1; j_gene: TRBJ1-3; v_gene: TRBV7-9; CDR3aa: CASSLQGAGTGNTIYF; CDR3nt: TGTGCCAGCAGCTTGCAGGGGGCCGGCACTGGAAACACCATATATTTT
abundance: -; d_gene: TRBD1; j_gene: TRBJ2-7; v_gene: TRBV7-9; CDR3aa: CASSSRTGGRADSYEQYF; CDR3nt: TGTGCCAGCAGCTCCAGAACAGGGGGAAGAGCGGACTCCTACGAGCAGTACTTC
abundance: once; d_gene: -; j_gene: TRBJ1-3; v_gene: TRBV7-2; CDR3aa: CASSLRRRSSGNTIYF; CDR3nt: TGTGCCAGCAGCTTAAGGCGGAGGAGCTCTGGAAACACCATATATTTT
abundance: -; d_gene: -; j_gene: TRBJ2-3; v_gene: TRBV7-7; CDR3aa: CASSRQNVQGDTQYF; CDR3nt: TGTGCTAGCAGCCGACAAAACGTACAGGGCGATACGCAGTATTTT
abundance: -; d_gene: -; j_gene: TRBJ1-1; v_gene: TRBV28; CDR3aa: CASSLTGYAFF; CDR3nt: TGTGCCAGCAGTCTAACAGGGTACGCTTTCTTT
abundance: -; d_gene: -; j_gene: TRBJ1-1; v_gene: TRBV6-1; CDR3aa: CASSDSQDRAFF; CDR3nt: TGTGCCAGCAGTGACTCCCAGGATCGGGCTTTCTTT